Following are 15 T cell receptor beta chains from one sample sequenced in a study of blood T cell repertoires in COVID-19. TCRdb's copy holds only in-frame clones and misses some; the assay was immunoSEQ multiplex PCR. Among more than 95,000 clones listed, almost 85% were seen once. Sequences were obtained from peripheral blood. Receptors were obtained from a man between 70 and 80 years old with active or convalescent COVID-19.

This clone was seen a handful of times. The V call is TRBV7-6, the J call TRBJ2-1; D is unclear. CDR3 length: 16 residues. Germline CDR1 and CDR2: SGHVS and FNYEAQ. Trimming pared 1 base from V and 7 bases from J, leaving 17 bases between. The CDR3 here is CASSLGSSLFVNEQFF. CDR3 DNA: TGTGCCAGCAGCTTAGGGAGTAGCCTCTTTGTGAATGAGCAGTTCTTC.

The V call is TRBV29-1, the J call TRBJ1-3, with D possibly matching TRBD1 (5 bases). From germline, CDR1 is SQVTM and CDR2 ANQGSEA. Trimming took off 2 bases at V and 9 bases at J, with 14 bases between the two ends. This CDR3 spans 13 amino acids. CDR3 residues: CSVEMGQFGTIYF. The CDR3 nucleotides read TGCAGCGTTGAAATGGGGCAGTTCGGCACCATATATTTT.

The chain recombines TRBV5-1 with TRBJ2-1; 8 bases agree with TRBD2. The CDR3 length is 15 residues. The germline CDR1 and CDR2 sequences are SGHRS and YFSETQ. V shed 4 bases, J shed 3 bases, and the junction held 6 bases outside the gene matches. CDR3 in amino acids: CASSDGTSNYNEQFF. The DNA for the CDR3 is TGCGCCAGCAGCGACGGGACTAGTAACTACAATGAGCAGTTCTTC. Filled out from reference TRBV5-1 and TRBJ2-1, the complete variable domain reads KAGVTQTPRYLIKTRGQQVTLSCSPISGHRSVSWYQQTPGQGLQFLFEYFSETQRNKGNFPGRFSGRQFSNSRSEMNVSTLELGDSALYLCASSDGTSNYNEQFFGPGTRLTVL.

This chain links TRBV29-1 with TRBJ1-5; D might be TRBD1 (5 bases). Germline lookup yields CDR1 SQVTM and CDR2 ANQGSEA. CDR3 size: 12 residues. Trimming removed 5 bases from V and 3 bases from J, with 8 bases in between. The CDR3 protein is CSVSDNNQPQHF. In DNA form, the CDR3 reads TGCAGCGTTTCGGACAACAATCAGCCCCAGCATTTT.

This sequence joins TRBV2 and TRBJ1-2; maybe TRBD1 (5 bases). Trimming stripped 4 bases from V and 7 bases from J, with 16 bases between. This CDR3 has 14 amino acids. Germline CDR1 and CDR2: SNHLY and FYNNEI. The CDR3 nucleotides are TGTGCCAGCAGTGGGTTCCGGCAGGGTGGTGGCTACACCTTC. Protein: CASSGFRQGGGYTF.

The chain has TRBV28 and TRBJ1-2; D gene uncertain. This CDR3 contains 14 residues. The germline V gene encodes CDR1 MDHEN and CDR2 SYDVKM. With 2 bases removed from V and 0 bases from J, the gap between germline ends came to 7 bases. The CDR3 nucleotides are TGTGCCAGCAGTTTACGGCAGGCTAACTATGGCTACACCTTC. Amino acids: CASSLRQANYGYTF.

This rearrangement joins TRBV11-1 to TRBJ1-3, with 7 bases matching TRBD1. J lost 8 bases, V lost 4 bases, and 5 bases had no gene match. The CDR3 is 13 residues long. In germline, CDR1 is SGHAT, CDR2 FQDESV (reference sequence). The DNA of the CDR3 is TGTGCCAGCAGCTCCGGACAGGAGGACACCATATATTTT. Its protein product is CASSSGQEDTIYF.

The chain combines TRBV7-8 with TRBJ1-2, with TRBD1 identical over 8 bases. Unmatched junction bases numbered 7, after V lost 6 bases and J lost 4 bases. The length of the CDR3 is 14 residues. Germline V CDR1 and CDR2: SGHVS, FQNEAQ. CDR3 sequence reads: CASSSDRGGYGYTF. DNA of the CDR3: TGTGCCAGCAGTAGTGACAGGGGCGGCTATGGCTACACCTTC.

The CDR3 region is CASSLNSLAKNIQYF. The CDR3 bases are TGTGCCAGCAGCTTAAACAGCCTAGCCAAAAACATTCAGTACTTC. The J gene is TRBJ2-4, the V gene TRBV7-2; D unclear. CDR1 and CDR2 from the germline V gene are SGHTA and FQGNSA. This CDR3 has 15 residues. V was trimmed by 2 bases and J by 0 bases, leaving 8 bases between them.

The chain employs TRBV24-1 and TRBJ2-3; D unresolved. V dropped 7 bases and J dropped 3 bases, with 10 bases sitting between them. The CDR3 has 13 amino acids. Germline V CDR1 and CDR2: KGHDR, SFDVKD. CDR3 region: CATRADNTDTQYF. The CDR3 DNA sequence: TGTGCCACCAGGGCTGACAATACAGATACGCAGTATTTT.

V gene TRBV6-1 combines with J gene TRBJ2-7; 7 bases are a match to TRBD1. The CDR3 totals 15 residues. Germline CDR1 is MNHNS and CDR2 is SASEGT. The V segment lost 2 bases and the J segment 3 bases; nucleotides outside the gene matches: 7. This CDR3 is CASSELGTADYEQYF. CDR3 DNA: TGTGCCAGCAGTGAATTGGGGACAGCCGACTACGAGCAGTACTTC.

This chain connects TRBV9 to TRBJ1-5, with D perhaps TRBD1 (5 bases). This CDR3 has 13 amino acids. Trimming removed 0 bases from V and 6 bases from J, with 7 bases in between. The germline CDR1 and CDR2 sequences are SGDLS and YYNGEE. The CDR3 DNA reads TGTGCCAGCAGCGTAGACGGGGGTCAGCCCCAGCATTTT. This encodes CASSVDGGQPQHF.

The rearrangement uses TRBV15 and TRBJ2-1; 14 positions agree with TRBD2. The trim removed 3 bases at V and 7 bases at J, leaving 8 bases unmatched. CDR1 and CDR2 (germline): LNHNV, YYDKDF (reference sequence). The CDR3 extends over 17 amino acids. CDR3 loop: CATSSSEGLAGENEQFF. In nucleotides, the CDR3 is TGTGCCACCAGCAGTTCTGAGGGACTAGCGGGGGAGAATGAGCAGTTCTTC. Variable domain in full (rest from reference TRBV15 and TRBJ2-1): DAMVIQNPRYQVTQFGKPVTLSCSQTLNHNVMYWYQQKSSQAPKLLFHYYDKDFNNEADTPDNFQSRRPNTSFCFLDIRSPGLGDTAMYLCATSSSEGLAGENEQFFGPGTRLTVL.

The chain has TRBV7-2 and TRBJ1-5; D is perhaps TRBD1 (5 bases). Germline values: CDR1 SGHTA, CDR2 FQGNSA. The CDR3 has 15 amino acids. The V end was cut by 5 bases, the J end by 6 bases, with 17 bases between. In DNA, the CDR3 is TGTGCCAGCAGCCCCACGAGGGGCGGGGGTCAGCCCCAGCATTTT. It encodes CASSPTRGGGQPQHF.

The chain recombines TRBV4-3 with TRBJ1-1; D is undetermined. The germline CDR1 and CDR2 sequences are LGHNA and YSLEER. This CDR3 contains 15 residues. Trimming left V 1 base short and J 6 bases short, with 15 bases between. The CDR3 DNA is TGCGCCAGCAGCCAAGTGTATGGAGGGTCGGCTGAAGCTTTCTTT. Translation: CASSQVYGGSAEAFF.